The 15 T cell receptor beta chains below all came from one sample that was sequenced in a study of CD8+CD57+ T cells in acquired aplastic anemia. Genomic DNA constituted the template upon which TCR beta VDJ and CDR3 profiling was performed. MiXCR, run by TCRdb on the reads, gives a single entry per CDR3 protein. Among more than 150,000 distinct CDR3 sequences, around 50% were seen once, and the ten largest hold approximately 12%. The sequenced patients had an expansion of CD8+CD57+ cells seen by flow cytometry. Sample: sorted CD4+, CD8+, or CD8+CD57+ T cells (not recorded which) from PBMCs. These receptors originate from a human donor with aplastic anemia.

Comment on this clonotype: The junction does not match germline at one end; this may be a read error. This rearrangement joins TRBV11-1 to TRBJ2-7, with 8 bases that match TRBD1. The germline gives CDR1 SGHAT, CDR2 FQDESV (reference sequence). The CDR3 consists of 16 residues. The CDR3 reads CASSLPRTGLSYERYF. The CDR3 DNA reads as TGTGCCAGCAGCTTACCCAGGACAGGGCTTAGCTACGAGCGGTACTTC.

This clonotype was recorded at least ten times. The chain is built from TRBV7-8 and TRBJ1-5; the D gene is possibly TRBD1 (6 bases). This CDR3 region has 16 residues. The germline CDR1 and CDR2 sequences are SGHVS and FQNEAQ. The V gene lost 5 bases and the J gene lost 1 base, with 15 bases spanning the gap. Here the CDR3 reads CASSAKPGASNQPQHF. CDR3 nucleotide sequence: TGTGCCAGCAGCGCCAAGCCGGGGGCGAGCAATCAGCCCCAGCATTTT.

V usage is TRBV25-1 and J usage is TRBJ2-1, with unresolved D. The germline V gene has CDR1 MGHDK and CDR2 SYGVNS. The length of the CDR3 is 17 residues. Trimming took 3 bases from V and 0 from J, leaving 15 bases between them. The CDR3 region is CASSDKRASSSYNEQFF. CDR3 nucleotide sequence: TGTGCCAGCAGTGATAAAAGGGCGTCGAGCTCCTACAATGAGCAGTTCTTC.

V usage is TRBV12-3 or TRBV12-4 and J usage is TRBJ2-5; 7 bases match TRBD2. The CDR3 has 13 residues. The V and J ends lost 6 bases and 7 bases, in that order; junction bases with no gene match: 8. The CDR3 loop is CASRKAGLGTQYF. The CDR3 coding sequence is TGTGCCAGCAGGAAAGCGGGGTTGGGGACCCAGTACTTC.

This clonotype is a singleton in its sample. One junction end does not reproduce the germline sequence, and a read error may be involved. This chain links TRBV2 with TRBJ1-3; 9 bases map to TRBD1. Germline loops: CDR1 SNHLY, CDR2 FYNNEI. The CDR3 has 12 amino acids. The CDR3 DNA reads TGTGCCAGCACCCTTTTACGGGACAGGGTTCATTTT. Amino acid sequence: CASTLLRDRVHF.

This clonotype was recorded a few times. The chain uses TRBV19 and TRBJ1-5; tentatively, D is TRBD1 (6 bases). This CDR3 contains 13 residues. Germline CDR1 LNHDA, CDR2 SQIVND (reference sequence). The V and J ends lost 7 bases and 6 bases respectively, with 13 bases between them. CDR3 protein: CASIGGLGQPQHF. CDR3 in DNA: TGTGCCAGTATAGGGGGATTGGGTCAGCCCCAGCATTTT. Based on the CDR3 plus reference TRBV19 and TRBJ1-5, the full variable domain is DGGITQSPKYLFRKEGQNVTLSCEQNLNHDAMYWYRQDPGQGLRLIYYSQIVNDFQKGDIAEGYSVSREKKESFPLTVTSAQKNPTAFYLCASIGGLGQPQHFGDGTRLSIL.

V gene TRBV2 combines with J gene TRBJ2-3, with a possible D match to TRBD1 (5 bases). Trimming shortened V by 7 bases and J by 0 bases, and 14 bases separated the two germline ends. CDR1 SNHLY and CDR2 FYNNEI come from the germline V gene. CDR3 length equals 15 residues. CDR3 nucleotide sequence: TGTGCCAGCAATCCAGGACCAGGGAGCACAGATACGCAGTATTTT. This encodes CASNPGPGSTDTQYF.

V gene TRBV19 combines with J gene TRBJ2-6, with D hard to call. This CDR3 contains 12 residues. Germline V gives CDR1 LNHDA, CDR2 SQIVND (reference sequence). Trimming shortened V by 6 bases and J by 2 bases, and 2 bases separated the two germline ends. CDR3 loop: CASRTGANVLTF. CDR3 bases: TGTGCCAGTAGGACTGGGGCCAACGTCCTGACTTTC. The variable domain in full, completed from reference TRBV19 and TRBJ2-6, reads DGGITQSPKYLFRKEGQNVTLSCEQNLNHDAMYWYRQDPGQGLRLIYYSQIVNDFQKGDIAEGYSVSREKKESFPLTVTSAQKNPTAFYLCASRTGANVLTFGAGSRLTVL.

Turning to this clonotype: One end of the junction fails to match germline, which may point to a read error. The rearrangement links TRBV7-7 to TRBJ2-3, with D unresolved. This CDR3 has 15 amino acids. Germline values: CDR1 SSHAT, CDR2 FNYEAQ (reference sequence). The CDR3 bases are TGTGCTAGCAGTCCCCTGGGCGTCGGCACAGATACGCAGTATTTT. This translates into CASSPLGVGTDTQYF.

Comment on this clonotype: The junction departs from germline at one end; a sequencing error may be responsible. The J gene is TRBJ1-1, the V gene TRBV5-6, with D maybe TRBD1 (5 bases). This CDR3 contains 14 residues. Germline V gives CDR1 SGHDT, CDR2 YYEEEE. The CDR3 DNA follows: TGTGCCAGCAGCTTGGGGGCAGGGAACACTGACGCTTTCTTT. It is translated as CASSLGAGNTDAFF.

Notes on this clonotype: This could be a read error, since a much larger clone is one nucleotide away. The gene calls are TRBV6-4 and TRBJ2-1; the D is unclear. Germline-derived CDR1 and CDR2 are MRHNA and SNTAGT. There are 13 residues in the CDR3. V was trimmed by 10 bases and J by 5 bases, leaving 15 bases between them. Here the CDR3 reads CANSLTGNNEQFF. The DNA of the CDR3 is TGTGCCAACAGCCTGACTGGGAACAATGAGCAGTTCTTC.

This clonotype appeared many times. The CDR3 loop is CASSLASGDQPQHF. The CDR3 DNA reads as TGCGCCAGCAGCTTGGCGTCAGGGGATCAGCCCCAGCATTTT. The chain links TRBV5-1 to TRBJ1-5, with D possibly TRBD1 on 6 matching bases. The CDR3 is 14 amino acids. The germline V and J ends were trimmed by 0 bases and 5 bases, with 9 bases remaining between them. Germline-derived CDR1 and CDR2 are SGHRS and YFSETQ.

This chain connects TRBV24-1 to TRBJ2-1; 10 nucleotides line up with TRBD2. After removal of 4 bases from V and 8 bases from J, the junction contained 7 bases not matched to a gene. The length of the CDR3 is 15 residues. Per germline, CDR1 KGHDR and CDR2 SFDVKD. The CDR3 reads CATSEWASGRDEQFF. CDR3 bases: TGTGCCACCAGTGAGTGGGCTAGCGGGAGAGATGAGCAGTTCTTC.

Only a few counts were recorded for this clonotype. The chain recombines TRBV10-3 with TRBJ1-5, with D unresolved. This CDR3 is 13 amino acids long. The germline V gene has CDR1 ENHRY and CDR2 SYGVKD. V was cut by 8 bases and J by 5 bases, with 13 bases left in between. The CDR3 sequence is CAIGDIADQPQHF. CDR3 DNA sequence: TGTGCCATCGGCGACATAGCCGATCAGCCCCAGCATTTT.

CDR3 in amino acids: CASSRGGGYNEQFF. The CDR3 DNA sequence: TGTGCCAGCAGCCGAGGGGGCGGTTACAATGAGCAGTTCTTC. The rearrangement links TRBV11-1 to TRBJ2-1, with 7 nucleotides matching TRBD1. The CDR3 covers 14 residues. Germline V gene lookup returns CDR1 SGHAT and CDR2 FQDESV (reference sequence). V dropped 5 bases and J dropped 4; count of bases not matched to a gene: 5.